The next 28 T cell receptor beta chains were all read from a single sample in a study of blood T cell repertoires in COVID-19. Method: immunoSEQ multiplex PCR; TCRdb's copy keeps in-frame clones and lacks some. The table records about 66,000 clones, around 80% of them present only once. The sequenced material came from peripheral blood. The source of these receptors is a human donor in a cohort sampled during active COVID-19.

The chain joins TRBV5-6 to TRBJ2-1, with D unresolved. Trimming removed 4 bases at V and 6 bases at J, with 11 bases between. Germline V gene lookup returns CDR1 SGHDT and CDR2 YYEEEE. The CDR3 length is 13 residues. The CDR3 coding sequence is TGTGCCAGCAGCGCGGAACGTCCCAATGAGCAGTTCTTC. Its translation: CASSAERPNEQFF.

The V call is TRBV3-1 (or the pseudogene TRBV3-2), the J call TRBJ1-6; a possible D gene is TRBD1 (5 bases). The CDR3 spans 15 residues. CDR1 and CDR2 from the germline V gene are LGHDT and YNNKEL (reference sequence). V was trimmed by 0 bases and J by 10 bases, leaving 13 bases between them. CDR3 amino acids: CASSQDGAGGSPLHF. CDR3 DNA: TGTGCCAGCAGCCAAGATGGGGCGGGGGGGTCACCCCTCCACTTT.

The chain combines TRBV7-9 with TRBJ1-5, with 8 bases lining up with TRBD1. Germline CDR1 and CDR2: SEHNR and FQNEAQ (reference sequence). V was clipped by 5 bases and J by 3 bases; unmatched bases: 9. The CDR3 runs to 16 residues. This CDR3 is CASSAEAGGINQPQHF. CDR3 coding DNA: TGTGCCAGCAGCGCAGAGGCAGGGGGCATCAATCAGCCCCAGCATTTT.

The V call is TRBV6-5, the J call TRBJ1-5; 8 bases are shared with TRBD1. The J segment lost 2 bases and the V segment lost 6 bases, leaving 3 bases of the junction unmatched. Looked up from germline, CDR1 is MNHEY and CDR2 is SVGAGI. The CDR3 loop spans 14 amino acids. The DNA of the CDR3 is TGTGCCAGCAGGGGGACAGGTGGCAATCAGCCCCAGCATTTT. This gives the protein CASRGTGGNQPQHF.

This chain connects TRBV11-1 to TRBJ2-7; a possible D gene is TRBD1 (5 bases). CDR1 SGHAT and CDR2 FQDESV come from the germline V gene (reference sequence). CDR3 length: 14 amino acids. Trimming cost V 1 base and J 2 bases, with 9 bases left between them. The CDR3 loop reads CASSLGQPPYEQYF. CDR3 nucleotides: TGTGCCAGCAGCTTAGGACAGCCACCCTACGAGCAGTACTTC.

The chain uses TRBV10-1 and TRBJ2-7; possible D gene TRBD1, 6 bases. From germline, CDR1 is WNHNN and CDR2 SYGVQD (reference sequence). Trimming stripped 6 bases from V and 2 bases from J, with 14 bases between. CDR3 length equals 14 residues. The CDR3 nucleotides read TGCGCCAGCAGCCCAGGACAGTTCACCTACGAGCAGTACTTC. The encoded protein is CASSPGQFTYEQYF.

The chain couples TRBV3-1 (or the pseudogene TRBV3-2) to TRBJ1-5; D is possibly TRBD1 (5 bases). This CDR3 is built from 15 residues. Looked up from germline, CDR1 is LGHDT and CDR2 is YNNKEL (reference sequence). The ends were cut back, 1 base at V and 1 base at J, with 8 bases in the middle. The CDR3 region is CASSQAGVSNQPQHF. The DNA of the CDR3 is TGTGCCAGCAGCCAAGCGGGGGTAAGCAATCAGCCCCAGCATTTT.

This chain uses TRBV24-1 with TRBJ1-2; 7 nucleotides align to TRBD1. The CDR3 has 13 amino acids. Trimming removed 5 bases from V and 2 bases from J; junction bases left unmatched: 1. Germline V gene lookup returns CDR1 KGHDR and CDR2 SFDVKD. The CDR3 loop is CATSGGQNYGYTF. The CDR3 DNA follows: TGTGCCACCAGTGGGGGACAGAACTATGGCTACACCTTC.

This CDR3 is CASSQEPTRGVYGYTF. CDR3 bases: TGCGCCAGCAGCCAAGAGCCGACTAGAGGGGTCTATGGCTACACCTTC. The chain has TRBV4-3 and TRBJ1-2; possible D gene TRBD1, 5 bases. This CDR3 spans 16 amino acids. The ends were cut back, 0 bases at V and 4 bases at J, with 15 bases in the middle. CDR1 is LGHNA and CDR2 is YSLEER in the germline V gene.

This sequence joins TRBV18 and TRBJ1-5, with D hard to call. Deletions cut 6 bases from V and 5 bases from J, with 14 bases between. CDR3 size: 14 residues. Germline V gene sequence: CDR1 KGHSH, CDR2 LQKENI. CDR3 loop: CASSSLGSDQPQHF. The CDR3 DNA is TGTGCCAGCTCCTCCCTCGGGTCAGATCAGCCCCAGCATTTT.

This clone was recorded once. The chain couples TRBV7-6 to TRBJ1-5; 9 bases match TRBD1. The CDR3 length is 15 residues. Trimming cost V 5 bases and J 4 bases; bases outside gene matches: 6. CDR1 is SGHVS, CDR2 FNYEAQ, per germline. CDR3 DNA sequence: TGTGCCAGCAGCGTATCCGGGACAGGGAATCAGCCCCAGCATTTT. Its protein is CASSVSGTGNQPQHF.

The chain recombines TRBV11-2 with TRBJ1-1; D possibly corresponds to TRBD1 (5 bases). Germline-derived CDR1 and CDR2 are SGHAT and FQNNGV. Between the trimmed V and J ends, which lost 4 bases and 3 bases, there was a span of 15 bases. The CDR3 loop spans 15 amino acids. CDR3 coding DNA: TGTGCCAGCAGCTCTCCTGGGTCAGGGTACACTGAAGCTTTCTTT. It yields the protein CASSSPGSGYTEAFF.

This clone was picked up one time. The chain couples TRBV15 to TRBJ1-6; TRBD1 might be the D (5 bases). This CDR3 is 13 amino acids long. V was pared by 4 bases and J by 9 bases, with 10 bases between. CDR1 is LNHNV and CDR2 is YYDKDF in the germline V gene (reference sequence). The chain's CDR3 is CATSTGAISPLHF. The CDR3 DNA follows: TGTGCCACCAGCACTGGGGCGATTTCACCCCTCCACTTT.

The rearrangement links TRBV7-2 to TRBJ2-3, with 7 bases identical to TRBD2. V was clipped by 1 base and J by 6 bases; unmatched bases: 10. The CDR3 extends over 16 amino acids. The germline V gene has CDR1 SGHTA and CDR2 FQGNSA. In DNA form, the CDR3 reads TGTGCCAGCAGCTTAGAGGGCGGGAGTTGGTGGGATACGCAGTATTTT. Translating it yields CASSLEGGSWWDTQYF.

The CDR3 here is CAWRTGGNEQFF. DNA for the CDR3: TGTGCCTGGAGGACAGGGGGCAATGAGCAGTTCTTC. The chain couples TRBV30 to TRBJ2-1, with TRBD1 matching over 9 bases. Germline CDR1 GTSNPN, CDR2 SVGIG (reference sequence). The CDR3 totals 12 residues. V was pared by 3 bases and J by 6 bases, with 0 bases of the junction left unmatched.

The V and J genes are TRBV9 and TRBJ2-7, with 9 bases lining up with TRBD2. Germline assignment: CDR1 SGDLS and CDR2 YYNGEE. The CDR3 has 16 residues. Unmatched junction bases numbered 16, after V lost 3 bases and J lost 9 bases. The DNA of the CDR3 is TGTGCCAGCAGCGGCGCCTCGACTAGCGGAGGCGAGGCGCAGTACTTC. This codes for CASSGASTSGGEAQYF.

This chain links TRBV7-2 with TRBJ2-5, with no clear D. Germline CDR1 is SGHTA and CDR2 is FQGNSA. With 8 bases removed from V and 2 bases from J, the gap between germline ends came to 15 bases. CDR3 size: 14 residues. The DNA for the CDR3 is TGTGCCAGCCGGTTAGGAGCCCGGCAAGAGACCCAGTACTTC. As protein: CASRLGARQETQYF.

The chain joins TRBV28 to TRBJ2-7, with 7 positions matching TRBD1. V gave up 6 bases and J gave up 2 bases; unmatched junction bases: 4. The length of the CDR3 is 13 residues. CDR1 is MDHEN and CDR2 is SYDVKM in the germline V gene. The CDR3, as DNA: TGTGCCAGCAGGCACAGGGGCCCCTACGAGCAGTACTTC. Amino acid sequence: CASRHRGPYEQYF.

V and J are TRBV7-9 and TRBJ2-7; no clear D. This CDR3 contains 11 residues. The V gene's germline CDR1 is SEHNR and CDR2 FQNEAQ (reference sequence). The germline V and J ends were trimmed by 4 bases and 3 bases, with 4 bases remaining between them. The CDR3 nucleotides read TGTGCCAGCAGCTCCCTCTACGAGCAGTACTTC. It codes for CASSSLYEQYF.

The J gene is TRBJ1-2, the V gene TRBV6-4; the D is unclear. V was cut by 0 bases and J by 11 bases, with 13 bases left in between. CDR1 is MRHNA and CDR2 is SNTAGT in the germline V gene. This CDR3 comprises 13 residues. The CDR3 loop is CASSDSSGQIYTF. For the CDR3, the DNA is TGTGCCAGCAGTGACTCGAGCGGCCAGATATACACCTTC.

This chain links TRBV4-3 with TRBJ1-3; D gene ambiguous. The CDR3 is 15 amino acids. The germline V and J ends were trimmed by 5 bases and 0 bases, with 11 bases remaining between them. Germline values: CDR1 LGHNA, CDR2 YSLEER. CDR3 nucleotide sequence: TGCGCCAGCAGCTCAAGCCGGAGCTCTGGAAACACCATATATTTT. Translation gives CASSSSRSSGNTIYF.

The J gene is TRBJ2-5, the V gene TRBV7-3; D unclear. The CDR3 length is 14 residues. CDR1 is SGHTA, CDR2 FQGTGA, per germline. V lost 2 bases to trimming and J lost 2 bases, with 9 bases between them. The CDR3 region is CASSLSPRQETQYF. CDR3 coding DNA: TGTGCCAGCAGCTTATCACCGCGGCAAGAGACCCAGTACTTC.

This clone has just one count. The chain combines TRBV25-1 with TRBJ1-1, with unresolved D. The CDR3 has 13 residues. Germline V lookup: CDR1 MGHDK, CDR2 SYGVNS. V lost 7 bases to trimming and J lost 5 bases, with 14 bases between them. The CDR3: CASTKGSGTEAFF. The CDR3 bases are TGTGCCAGCACTAAAGGGAGTGGTACTGAAGCTTTCTTT.

The V and J genes are TRBV7-2 and TRBJ1-6, with TRBD1 as a possible D gene (6 bases). The germline V and J ends were trimmed by 1 base and 5 bases, with 12 bases remaining between them. The CDR3 covers 16 residues. Germline loops: CDR1 SGHTA, CDR2 FQGNSA. CDR3 sequence reads: CASSLGGGGDNSPLHF. The CDR3, as DNA: TGTGCCAGCAGCTTAGGAGGGGGAGGGGATAATTCACCCCTCCACTTT.

The DNA for the CDR3 is TGTGCCAGCAGTTTGCCGGGAGGCCCCCCCCAGTACTTC. Its protein product is CASSLPGGPPQYF. The chain joins TRBV12-3 or TRBV12-4 to TRBJ2-5; 7 bases align to TRBD2. Trimming took 3 bases from V and 9 from J; bases not matched to a gene: 7. This CDR3 is built from 13 residues.

The genes are TRBV11-2 and TRBJ2-5; tentative D call: TRBD1 (5 bases). The CDR3 is 16 amino acids. Trimming cost V 5 bases and J 2 bases, with 18 bases left between them. Looked up from germline, CDR1 is SGHAT and CDR2 is FQNNGV. This CDR3 is CASSPPTAWPQETQYF. The DNA for the CDR3 is TGTGCCAGCAGCCCACCGACAGCGTGGCCTCAAGAGACCCAGTACTTC.

The chain carries TRBV7-2 and TRBJ2-7; 13 nucleotides match TRBD2. This CDR3 is 14 amino acids long. V trimming: 3 bases; J trimming: 4 bases; junction bases outside the gene matches: 0. Looked up from germline, CDR1 is SGHTA and CDR2 is FQGNSA. The CDR3 bases are TGTGCCAGCAGCTTGACTAGCGGGAGGTACGAGCAGTACTTC. It specifies CASSLTSGRYEQYF.

The chain recombines TRBV11-2 with TRBJ2-5; D ambiguous. The V end lost 0 bases, the J end lost 2 bases, and 4 bases lay between the germline ends. CDR1 and CDR2 from the germline V gene are SGHAT and FQNNGV. There are 13 residues in the CDR3. In DNA form, the CDR3 reads TGTGCCAGCAGCTTAGAACAGCAAGAGACCCAGTACTTC. Translated, it gives CASSLEQQETQYF.